The TCR beta chain described here comes from a study of T cells in Graves' hyperthyroidism and ophthalmopathy. Study-wide background: Blood was drawn when the patient was first diagnosed and still untreated. Broader study findings: Blood also contained most expanded thyroid clonotypes above 0.001.

Amplification of TCR beta CDR3 regions used RNA as the template. During a first-round RT-PCR of the TCR CDR3, the HTBI primer set was used. One entry per CDR3 protein, called by TCRdb with MiXCR from the multiplex PCR reads. Among 300,000 to 450,000 distinct CDR3 sequences listed, roughly 14% were seen once. In regard to this clonotype: Its antigen remains unknown.

The CDR3 runs 21 residues. Per germline, CDR1 MDHEN and CDR2 SYDVKM. The V end was cut by 4 bases, the J end by 4 bases, with 31 bases between. In patients aged 18 to 65, hyperthyroidism was newly diagnosed, with duration under 2 months. Lactation, pregnancy, other autoimmune disease or uncontrolled infection excluded patients. Sequenced: blood. The TCR comes from a woman younger than 30 with Graves' hyperthyroidism that later progressed to Graves' ophthalmopathy. V is TRBV28 and J is TRBJ2-2; no clear D. The CDR3 DNA sequence: TGTGCCAGCAGTTCACCATCGCCCGCTCTAAATCTAGGGCCAATCACCGGGGAGCTGTTTTTT. This gives the protein CASSSPSPALNLGPITGELFF. Filled out from reference TRBV28 and TRBJ2-2, the complete variable domain reads DVKVTQSSRYLVKRTGEKVFLECVQDMDHENMFWYRQDPGLGLRLIYFSYDVKMKEKGDIPEGYSVSREKKERFSLILESASTNQTSMYLCASSSPSPALNLGPITGELFFGEGSRLTVL.